This paragraph covers one T cell receptor (beta chain) sequence. This entry comes from a study of CD8 T cells in Susac syndrome. Reverse transcription of about 0.45 to 1 ug RNA was performed with random hexamers. TCRdb used MiXCR to reprocess the immunoSEQ multiplex PCR reads, holding one entry per CDR3 protein. The sample records around 77,000 distinct CDR3 sequences, 96% being singletons. Unmatched junction bases numbered 2, after V lost 0 bases and J lost 7 bases. The CDR3 has 14 residues. The V gene's germline CDR1 is SGHRS and CDR2 YFSETQ. FACS enriched CD8+ TEMRA cells, while bulk CD8+ and CD4+ were negatively isolated.

The J gene is TRBJ2-1, the V gene TRBV5-1; 9 bases line up with TRBD1. The specimen was CD4+ T cells from PBMCs. This TCR came from a human donor with multiple sclerosis. The CDR3 region has the DNA TGCGCCAGCAGCTTGGGGACAGGGGAAAATGAGCAGTTCTTC. Translated: CASSLGTGENEQFF. Based on the CDR3 plus reference TRBV5-1 and TRBJ2-1, the full variable domain is KAGVTQTPRYLIKTRGQQVTLSCSPISGHRSVSWYQQTPGQGLQFLFEYFSETQRNKGNFPGRFSGRQFSNSRSEMNVSTLELGDSALYLCASSLGTGENEQFFGPGTRLTVL.